This T cell receptor beta chain was sequenced for a study of CD8 T cells in ankylosing spondylitis. This clonotype was seen at least ten times. Its target is not known. Points from the study as a whole: Prior literature has documented some motif variants in synovial fluid and blood from reactive arthritis.

Using its own MiXCR run on the 5' RACE reads, TCRdb lists one record per CDR3 protein. The table includes some 240,000 distinct CDR3 sequences, roughly 25% detected once. Trimming pared 4 bases from V and 10 bases from J, leaving 12 bases between. Germline loops: CDR1 SGHRS, CDR2 YFSETQ. The CDR3 runs 13 residues. This clonotype was sampled from a male donor with ankylosing spondylitis or in good health (not recorded which). V is TRBV5-1 and J is TRBJ1-6, with no clear D. The sequenced material came from blood, either unsorted or a sorted T cell fraction (not recorded which). The CDR3 DNA is TGCGCCAGCAGCCTTTGGGCTGGATCACCCCTCCACTTT. Encoded protein: CASSLWAGSPLHF.